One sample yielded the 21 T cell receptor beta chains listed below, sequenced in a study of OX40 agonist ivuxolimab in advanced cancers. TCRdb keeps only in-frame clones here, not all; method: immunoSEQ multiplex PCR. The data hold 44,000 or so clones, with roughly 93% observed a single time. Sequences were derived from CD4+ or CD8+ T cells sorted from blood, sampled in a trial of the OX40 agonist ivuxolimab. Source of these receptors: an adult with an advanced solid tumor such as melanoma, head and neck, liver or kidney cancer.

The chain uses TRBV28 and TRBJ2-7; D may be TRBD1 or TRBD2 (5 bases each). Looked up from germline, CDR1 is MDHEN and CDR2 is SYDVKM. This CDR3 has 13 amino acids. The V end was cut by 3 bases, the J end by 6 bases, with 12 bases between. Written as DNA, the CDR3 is TGTGCCAGCAGTTTGGGGGTAATGAGCGAGCAGTACTTC. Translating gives CASSLGVMSEQYF.

The CDR3 loop is CASSKGLYEQYF. The CDR3 DNA follows: TGCGCCAGCAGCAAGGGACTCTACGAGCAGTACTTC. The gene calls are TRBV5-1 and TRBJ2-7, with TRBD2 as a possible D gene (6 bases). V was pared by 4 bases and J by 3 bases, with 8 bases between. Germline V gene sequence: CDR1 SGHRS, CDR2 YFSETQ. The CDR3 sequence is 12 residues long.

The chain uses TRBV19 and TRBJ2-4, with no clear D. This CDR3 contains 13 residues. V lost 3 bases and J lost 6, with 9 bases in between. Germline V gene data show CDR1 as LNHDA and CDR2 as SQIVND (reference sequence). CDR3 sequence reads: CASSIGSLNIQYF. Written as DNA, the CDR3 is TGTGCCAGTAGTATTGGCAGTTTAAACATTCAGTACTTC.

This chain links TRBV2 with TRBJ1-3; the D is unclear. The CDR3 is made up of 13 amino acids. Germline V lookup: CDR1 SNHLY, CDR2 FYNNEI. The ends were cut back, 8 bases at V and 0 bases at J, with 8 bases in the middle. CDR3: CASLAHSGNTIYF. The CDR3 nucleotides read TGTGCCAGCCTCGCCCACTCTGGAAACACCATATATTTT.

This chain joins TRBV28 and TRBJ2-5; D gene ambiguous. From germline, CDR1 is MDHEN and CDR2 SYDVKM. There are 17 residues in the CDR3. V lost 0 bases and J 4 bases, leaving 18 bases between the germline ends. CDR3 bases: TGTGCCAGCAGTTTATGGGGCTTCACACGCCGCTCAGAGACCCAGTACTTC. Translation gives CASSLWGFTRRSETQYF.

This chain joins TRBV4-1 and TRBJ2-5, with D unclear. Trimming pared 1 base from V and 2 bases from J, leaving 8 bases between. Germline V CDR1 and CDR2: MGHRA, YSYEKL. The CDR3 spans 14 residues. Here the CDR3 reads CASSQVRQQETQYF. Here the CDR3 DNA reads TGCGCCAGCAGCCAAGTCAGGCAACAAGAGACCCAGTACTTC.

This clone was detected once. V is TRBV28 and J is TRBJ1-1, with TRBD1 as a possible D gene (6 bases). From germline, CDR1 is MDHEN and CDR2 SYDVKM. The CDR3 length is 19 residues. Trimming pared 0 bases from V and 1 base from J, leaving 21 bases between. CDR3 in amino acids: CASSLCAPLRGWENTEAFF. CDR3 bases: TGTGCCAGCAGTTTATGTGCCCCTCTCAGGGGCTGGGAGAACACTGAAGCTTTCTTT.

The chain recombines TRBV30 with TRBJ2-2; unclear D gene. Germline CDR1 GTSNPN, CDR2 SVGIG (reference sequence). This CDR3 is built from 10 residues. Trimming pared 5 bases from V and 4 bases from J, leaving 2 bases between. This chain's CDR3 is CAWGTGELFF. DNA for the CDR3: TGTGCCTGGGGCACCGGGGAGCTGTTTTTT.

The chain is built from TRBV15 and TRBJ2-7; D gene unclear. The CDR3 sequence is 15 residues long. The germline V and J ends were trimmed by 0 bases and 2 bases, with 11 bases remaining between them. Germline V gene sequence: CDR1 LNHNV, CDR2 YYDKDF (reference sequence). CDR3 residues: CATSRDHDPTYEQYF. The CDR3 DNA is TGTGCCACCAGCAGAGATCATGACCCAACCTACGAGCAGTACTTC.

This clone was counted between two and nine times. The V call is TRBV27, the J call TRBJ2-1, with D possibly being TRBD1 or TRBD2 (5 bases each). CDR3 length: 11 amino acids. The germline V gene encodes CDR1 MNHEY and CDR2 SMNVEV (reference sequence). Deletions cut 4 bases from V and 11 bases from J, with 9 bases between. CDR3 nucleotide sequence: TGTGCCAGCAGTTCCGGGACCCAGCAGTTCTTC. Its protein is CASSSGTQQFF.

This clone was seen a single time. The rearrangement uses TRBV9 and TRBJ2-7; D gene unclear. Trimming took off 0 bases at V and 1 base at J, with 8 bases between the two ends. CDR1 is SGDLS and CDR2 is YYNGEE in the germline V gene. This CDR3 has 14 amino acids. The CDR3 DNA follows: TGTGCCAGCAGCGTAGGGGCTTCGTCCTACGAGCAGTACTTC. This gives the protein CASSVGASSYEQYF.

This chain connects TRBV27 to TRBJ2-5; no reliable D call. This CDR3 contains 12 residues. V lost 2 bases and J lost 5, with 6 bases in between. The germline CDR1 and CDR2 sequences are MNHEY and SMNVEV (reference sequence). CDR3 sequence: CASSLDGETQYF. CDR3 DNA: TGTGCCAGCAGTTTAGACGGGGAGACCCAGTACTTC.

This CDR3 is CASSGDSGNTIYF. CDR3 nucleotides: TGTGCCAGCAGTGGGGACTCTGGAAACACCATATATTTT. The chain couples TRBV2 to TRBJ1-3; unclear D gene. Looked up from germline, CDR1 is SNHLY and CDR2 is FYNNEI. Trimming left V 4 bases short and J 0 bases short, with 4 bases between. CDR3 length: 13 residues.

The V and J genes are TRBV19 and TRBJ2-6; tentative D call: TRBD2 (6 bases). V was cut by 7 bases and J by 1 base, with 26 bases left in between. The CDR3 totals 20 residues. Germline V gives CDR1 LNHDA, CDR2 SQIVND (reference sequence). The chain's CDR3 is CASTTYLFGGTQSGANVLTF. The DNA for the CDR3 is TGTGCCAGTACCACGTACCTTTTTGGGGGGACGCAATCTGGGGCCAACGTCCTGACTTTC.

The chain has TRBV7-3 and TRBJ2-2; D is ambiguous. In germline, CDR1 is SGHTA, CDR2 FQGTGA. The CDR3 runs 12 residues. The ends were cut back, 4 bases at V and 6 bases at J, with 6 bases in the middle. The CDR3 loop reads CASSSRPGELFF. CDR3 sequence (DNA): TGTGCCAGCAGCTCCCGCCCCGGGGAGCTGTTTTTT.

In DNA, the CDR3 is TGTGCCAGCAGCTTGGCGCGGGGGGGCACAGATACGCAGTATTTT. Its protein is CASSLARGGTDTQYF. J is TRBJ2-3 and V is TRBV5-4; TRBD2 matches 8 bases. CDR3 length: 15 residues. The germline gives CDR1 SGHNT, CDR2 YYREEE (reference sequence). The V gene end was trimmed by 0 bases and the J gene end by 1 base; junction bases not matched to a gene: 1.

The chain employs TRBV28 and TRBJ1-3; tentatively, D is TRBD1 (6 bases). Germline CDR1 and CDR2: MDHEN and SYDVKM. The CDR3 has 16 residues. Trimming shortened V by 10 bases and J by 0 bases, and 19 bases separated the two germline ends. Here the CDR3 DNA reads TGTGCCACCGGGGGGCTCAGGCTCCTCTCTGGAAACACCATATATTTT. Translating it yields CATGGLRLLSGNTIYF.

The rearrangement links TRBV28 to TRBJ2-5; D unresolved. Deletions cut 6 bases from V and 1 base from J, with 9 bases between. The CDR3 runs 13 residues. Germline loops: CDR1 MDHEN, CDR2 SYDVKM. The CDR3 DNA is TGTGCCAGCAGACAACAAAGCCAAGAGACCCAGTACTTC. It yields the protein CASRQQSQETQYF.

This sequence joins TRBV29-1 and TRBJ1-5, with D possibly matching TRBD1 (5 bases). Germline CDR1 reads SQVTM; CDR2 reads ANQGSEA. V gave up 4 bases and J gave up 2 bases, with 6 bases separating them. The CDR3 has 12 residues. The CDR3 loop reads CSVGGGNQPQHF. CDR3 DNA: TGCAGCGTTGGAGGGGGCAATCAGCCCCAGCATTTT.

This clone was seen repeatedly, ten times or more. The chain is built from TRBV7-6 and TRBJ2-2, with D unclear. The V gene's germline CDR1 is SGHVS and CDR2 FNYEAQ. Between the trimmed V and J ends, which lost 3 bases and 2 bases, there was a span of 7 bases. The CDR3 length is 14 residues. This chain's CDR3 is CASSFNLNTGELFF. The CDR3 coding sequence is TGTGCCAGCAGCTTCAACCTAAACACCGGGGAGCTGTTTTTT.

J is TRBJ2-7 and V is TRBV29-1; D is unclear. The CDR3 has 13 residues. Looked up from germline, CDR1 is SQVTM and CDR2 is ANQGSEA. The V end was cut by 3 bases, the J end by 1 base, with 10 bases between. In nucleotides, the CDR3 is TGCAGCGTTGAGGTGGGCAATTCCTACGAGCAGTACTTC. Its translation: CSVEVGNSYEQYF.